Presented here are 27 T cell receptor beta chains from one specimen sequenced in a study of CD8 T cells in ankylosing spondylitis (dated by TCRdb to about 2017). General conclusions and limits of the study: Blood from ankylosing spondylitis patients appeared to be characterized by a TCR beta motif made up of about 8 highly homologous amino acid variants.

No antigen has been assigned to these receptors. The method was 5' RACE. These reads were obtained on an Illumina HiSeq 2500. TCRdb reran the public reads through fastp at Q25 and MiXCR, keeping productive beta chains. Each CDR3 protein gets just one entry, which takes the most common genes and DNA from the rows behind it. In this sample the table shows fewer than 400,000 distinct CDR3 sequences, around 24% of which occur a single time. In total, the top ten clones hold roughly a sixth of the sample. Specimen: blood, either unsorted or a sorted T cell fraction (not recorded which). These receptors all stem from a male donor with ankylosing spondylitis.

CDR3 nucleotides: TGCAGTGCTCCCCAAGCGGGAGGGCCCTCCGGGGAGCTGTTTTTT. This sequence encodes CSAPQAGGPSGELFF. The chain uses TRBV20-1 and TRBJ2-2; the match to TRBD2 covers 10 bases. Germline V lookup: CDR1 DFQATT, CDR2 SNEGSKA (reference sequence). The CDR3 totals 15 residues. V lost 5 bases and J lost 6; bases outside the gene matches: 9.

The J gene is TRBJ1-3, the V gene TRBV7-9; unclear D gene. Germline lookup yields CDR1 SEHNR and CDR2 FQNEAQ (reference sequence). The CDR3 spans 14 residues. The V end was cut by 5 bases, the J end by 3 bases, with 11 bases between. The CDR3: CASSTFEYGNTIYF. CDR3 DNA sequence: TGTGCCAGCAGCACTTTTGAGTATGGAAACACCATATATTTT.

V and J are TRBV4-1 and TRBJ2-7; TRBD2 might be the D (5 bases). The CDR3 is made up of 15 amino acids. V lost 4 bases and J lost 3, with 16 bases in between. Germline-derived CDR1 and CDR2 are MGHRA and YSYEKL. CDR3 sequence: CASSLEQPAVYEQYF. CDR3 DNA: TGCGCCAGCAGCCTTGAACAGCCAGCGGTCTACGAGCAGTACTTC.

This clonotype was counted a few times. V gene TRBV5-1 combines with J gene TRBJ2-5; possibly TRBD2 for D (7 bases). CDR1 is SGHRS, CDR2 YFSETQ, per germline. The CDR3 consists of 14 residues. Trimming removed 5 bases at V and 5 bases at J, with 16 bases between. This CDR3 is CASSPSGGQETQYF. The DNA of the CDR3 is TGCGCCAGCAGTCCCTCCGGGGGGCAGGAGACCCAGTACTTC.

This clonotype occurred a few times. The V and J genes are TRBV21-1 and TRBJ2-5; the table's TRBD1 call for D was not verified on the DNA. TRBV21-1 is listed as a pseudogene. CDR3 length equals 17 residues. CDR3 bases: TGTGCCAGCAGCACGAAGGGACGGGACGATCCCGGGGAGACCCAGTACTTC. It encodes CASSTKGRDDPGETQYF.

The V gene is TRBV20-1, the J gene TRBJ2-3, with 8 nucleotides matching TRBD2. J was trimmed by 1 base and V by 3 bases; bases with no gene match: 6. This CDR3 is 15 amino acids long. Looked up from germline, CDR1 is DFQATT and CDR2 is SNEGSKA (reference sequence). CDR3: CSASVLAGRTDTQYF. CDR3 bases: TGCAGTGCTAGTGTCCTAGCGGGCCGCACAGATACGCAGTATTTT.

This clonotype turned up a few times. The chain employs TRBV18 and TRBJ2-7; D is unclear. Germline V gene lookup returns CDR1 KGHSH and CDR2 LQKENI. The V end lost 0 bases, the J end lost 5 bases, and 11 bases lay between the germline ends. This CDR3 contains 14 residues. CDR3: CASSPPKKRDEQYF. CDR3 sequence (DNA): TGTGCCAGCTCACCACCGAAAAAAAGGGACGAGCAGTACTTC.

CDR3 coding DNA: TGTGCCAGCAGCCAAGGGCCCTTCTACAATGAGCAGTTCTTC. Translated, it gives CASSQGPFYNEQFF. The chain couples TRBV11-3 to TRBJ2-1; D call uncertain. The germline gives CDR1 SGHNT, CDR2 YENEEA. V shed 5 bases and J shed 3 bases, with 11 bases lying between them. The length of the CDR3 is 14 residues.

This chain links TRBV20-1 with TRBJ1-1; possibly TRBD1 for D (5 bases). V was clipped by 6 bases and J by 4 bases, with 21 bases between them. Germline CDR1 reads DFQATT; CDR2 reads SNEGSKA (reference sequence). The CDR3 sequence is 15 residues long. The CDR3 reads CSAPGRVGRGTEAFF. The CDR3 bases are TGCAGTGCCCCCGGACGGGTGGGTAGGGGCACTGAAGCTTTCTTT.

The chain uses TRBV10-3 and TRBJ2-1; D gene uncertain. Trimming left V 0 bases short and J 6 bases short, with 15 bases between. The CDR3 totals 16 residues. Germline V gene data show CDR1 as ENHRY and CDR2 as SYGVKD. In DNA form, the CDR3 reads TGTGCCATCAGTGAGTCGCGACCGTCGGCCGGCAATGAGCAGTTCTTC. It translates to CAISESRPSAGNEQFF.

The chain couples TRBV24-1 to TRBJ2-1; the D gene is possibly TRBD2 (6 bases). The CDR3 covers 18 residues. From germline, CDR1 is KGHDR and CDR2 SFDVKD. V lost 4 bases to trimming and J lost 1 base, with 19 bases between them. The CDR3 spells CATSDAARREKSYNEQFF. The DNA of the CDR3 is TGTGCCACCAGTGACGCGGCGCGGCGGGAAAAATCCTACAATGAGCAGTTCTTC.

Written as DNA, the CDR3 is TGTGCCAGCAGAACCCCGCGGAGGTCGAGGCCCCAGCATTTT. It encodes CASRTPRRSRPQHF. The chain links TRBV6-2 or TRBV6-3 to TRBJ1-5, with D unresolved. The V gene lost 6 bases and the J gene lost 9 bases, with 18 bases spanning the gap. In germline, CDR1 is MNHEY, CDR2 SVGEGT. The CDR3 totals 14 residues.

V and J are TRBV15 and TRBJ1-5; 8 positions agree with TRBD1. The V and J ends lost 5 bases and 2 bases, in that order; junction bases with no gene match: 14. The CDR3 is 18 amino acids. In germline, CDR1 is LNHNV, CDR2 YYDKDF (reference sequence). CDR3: CATSGTGTGVDGNQPQHF. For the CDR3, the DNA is TGTGCCACCAGCGGAACCGGGACAGGAGTGGACGGCAATCAGCCCCAGCATTTT. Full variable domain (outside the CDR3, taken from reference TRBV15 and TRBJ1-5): DAMVIQNPRYQVTQFGKPVTLSCSQTLNHNVMYWYQQKSSQAPKLLFHYYDKDFNNEADTPDNFQSRRPNTSFCFLDIRSPGLGDTAMYLCATSGTGTGVDGNQPQHFGDGTRLSIL.

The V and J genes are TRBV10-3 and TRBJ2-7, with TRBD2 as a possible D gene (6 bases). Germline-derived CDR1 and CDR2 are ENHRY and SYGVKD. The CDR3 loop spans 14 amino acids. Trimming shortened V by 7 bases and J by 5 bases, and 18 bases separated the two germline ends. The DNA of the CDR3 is TGTGCCATCAAGTCGGGGGTTGAGCAGGACGAGCAGTACTTC. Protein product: CAIKSGVEQDEQYF.

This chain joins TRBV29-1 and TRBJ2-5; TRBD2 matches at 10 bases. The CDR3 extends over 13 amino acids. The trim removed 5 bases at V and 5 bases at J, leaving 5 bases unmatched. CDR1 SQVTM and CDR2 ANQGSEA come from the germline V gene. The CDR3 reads CSVQKAGGETQYF. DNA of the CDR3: TGCAGCGTTCAAAAAGCGGGAGGGGAGACCCAGTACTTC.

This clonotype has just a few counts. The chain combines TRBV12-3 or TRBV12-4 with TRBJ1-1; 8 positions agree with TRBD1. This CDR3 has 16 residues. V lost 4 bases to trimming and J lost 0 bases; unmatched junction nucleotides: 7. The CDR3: CASSSDRGLLNTEAFF. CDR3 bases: TGTGCCAGCAGTTCCGACAGGGGTCTACTGAACACTGAAGCTTTCTTT.

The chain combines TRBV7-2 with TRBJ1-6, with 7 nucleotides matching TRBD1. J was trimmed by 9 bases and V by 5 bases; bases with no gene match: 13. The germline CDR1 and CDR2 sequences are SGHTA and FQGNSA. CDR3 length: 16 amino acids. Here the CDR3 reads CASSLGGGGIGSPLHF. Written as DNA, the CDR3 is TGTGCCAGCAGCCTAGGGGGCGGTGGGATAGGTTCACCCCTCCACTTT.

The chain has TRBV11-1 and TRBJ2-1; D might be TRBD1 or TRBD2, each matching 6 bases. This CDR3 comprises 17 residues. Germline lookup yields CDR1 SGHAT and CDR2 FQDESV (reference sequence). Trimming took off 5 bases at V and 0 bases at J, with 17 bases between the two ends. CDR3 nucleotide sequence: TGTGCCAGCAGCCAAGGGGGGTGGGGCAACTCCTACAATGAGCAGTTCTTC. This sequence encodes CASSQGGWGNSYNEQFF. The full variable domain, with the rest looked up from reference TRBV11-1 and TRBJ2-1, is EAEVAQSPRYKITEKSQAVAFWCDPISGHATLYWYRQILGQGPELLVQFQDESVVDDSQLPKDRFSAERLKGVDSTLKIQPAELGDSAMYLCASSQGGWGNSYNEQFFGPGTRLTVL.

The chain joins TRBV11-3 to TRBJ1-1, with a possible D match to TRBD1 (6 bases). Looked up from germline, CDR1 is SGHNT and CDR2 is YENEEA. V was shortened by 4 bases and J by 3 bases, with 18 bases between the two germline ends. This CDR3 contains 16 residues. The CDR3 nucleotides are TGTGCCAGCAGCTCCAAGGGGGGCAGGAGAGACACTGAAGCTTTCTTT. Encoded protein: CASSSKGGRRDTEAFF.

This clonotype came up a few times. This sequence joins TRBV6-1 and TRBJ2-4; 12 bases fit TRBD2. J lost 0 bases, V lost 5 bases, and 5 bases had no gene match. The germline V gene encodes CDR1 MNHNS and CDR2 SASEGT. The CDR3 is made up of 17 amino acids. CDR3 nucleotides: TGTGCCAGCAGTCGACTAGCGGGAGCATCAGCCAAAAACATTCAGTACTTC. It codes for CASSRLAGASAKNIQYF.

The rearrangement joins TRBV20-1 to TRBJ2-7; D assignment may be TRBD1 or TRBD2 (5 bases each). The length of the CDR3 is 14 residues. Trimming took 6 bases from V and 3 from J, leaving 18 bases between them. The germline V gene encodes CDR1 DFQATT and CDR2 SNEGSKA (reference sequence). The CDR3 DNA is TGCAGTGCCCCAAGGGGACCGACCTACTACGAGCAGTACTTC. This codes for CSAPRGPTYYEQYF.

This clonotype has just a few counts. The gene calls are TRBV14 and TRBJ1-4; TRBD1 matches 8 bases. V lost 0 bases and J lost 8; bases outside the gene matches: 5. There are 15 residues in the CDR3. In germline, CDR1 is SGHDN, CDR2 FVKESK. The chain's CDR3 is CASSQETGAGEKLFF. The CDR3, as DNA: TGTGCCAGCAGCCAAGAGACAGGGGCGGGGGAAAAACTGTTTTTT.

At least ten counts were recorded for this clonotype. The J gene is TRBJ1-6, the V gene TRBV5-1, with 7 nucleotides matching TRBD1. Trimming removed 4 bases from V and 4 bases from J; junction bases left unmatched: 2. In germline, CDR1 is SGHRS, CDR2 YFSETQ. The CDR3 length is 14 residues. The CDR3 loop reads CASSPGQYNSPLHF. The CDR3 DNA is TGCGCCAGCAGCCCGGGACAGTATAATTCACCCCTCCACTTT.

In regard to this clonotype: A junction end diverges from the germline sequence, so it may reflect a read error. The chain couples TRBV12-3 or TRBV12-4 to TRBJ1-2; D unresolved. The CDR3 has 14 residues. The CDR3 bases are TGTGCCAGCAGTTTGCAGGAGCTTCTCTATGGCTACTCCTTC. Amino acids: CASSLQELLYGYSF.

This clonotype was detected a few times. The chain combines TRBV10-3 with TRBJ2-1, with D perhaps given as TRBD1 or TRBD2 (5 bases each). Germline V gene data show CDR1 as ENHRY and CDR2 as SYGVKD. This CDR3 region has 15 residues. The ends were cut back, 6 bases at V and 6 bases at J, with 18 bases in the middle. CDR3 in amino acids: CAISEGPRGPNEQFF. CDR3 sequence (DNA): TGTGCCATCAGCGAGGGGCCAAGGGGTCCCAATGAGCAGTTCTTC.

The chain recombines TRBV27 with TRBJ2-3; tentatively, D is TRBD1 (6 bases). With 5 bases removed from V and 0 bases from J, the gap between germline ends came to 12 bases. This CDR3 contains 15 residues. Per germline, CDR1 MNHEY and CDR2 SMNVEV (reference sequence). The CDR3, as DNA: TGTGCCAGCAGTCCCTGGACAGCGAGCACAGATACGCAGTATTTT. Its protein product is CASSPWTASTDTQYF.

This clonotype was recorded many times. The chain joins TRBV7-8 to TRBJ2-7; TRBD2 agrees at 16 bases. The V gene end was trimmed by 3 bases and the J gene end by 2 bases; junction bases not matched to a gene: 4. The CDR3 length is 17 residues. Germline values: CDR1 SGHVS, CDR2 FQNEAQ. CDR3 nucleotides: TGTGCCAGCAGCTTTGGGACTAGCGGGAGGGGGACCTACGAGCAGTACTTC. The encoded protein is CASSFGTSGRGTYEQYF.